This is a list of T cell receptor beta chains from one sample in a study of cytomegalovirus exposure and HLA in healthy donors. Method: immunoSEQ multiplex PCR; TCRdb's copy keeps in-frame clones and lacks some. The top ten hold around 12% of the sample, which has 100,000 or so clones, about 78% seen once. Sequenced sample: PBMCs. The source is a woman aged 40 to 50 in good health and CMV-seropositive. Each CDR3 is given with its conserved first and last residue. A D gene is named only where the DNA matches it firmly. Size is stated for part of the rows, as once, few or many counts, or as a class when the clone is expanded.

d_call: -
j_call: TRBJ2-7
clone_size: -
v_call: TRBV19
cdr3_aa: CASSIGISGPRTEYEQYF
cdr3_nt: TGTGCCAGTAGTATAGGTATATCGGGTCCCAGGACTGAGTACGAGCAGTACTTC

d_call: -
j_call: TRBJ2-1
clone_size: -
v_call: TRBV9
cdr3_aa: CASSVVGGAYNEQFF
cdr3_nt: TGTGCCAGCAGCGTAGTTGGGGGGGCGTACAATGAGCAGTTCTTC

d_call: TRBD1
j_call: TRBJ1-2
clone_size: -
v_call: TRBV6-5
cdr3_aa: CASSRPGQIFGGYTF
cdr3_nt: TGTGCCAGCAGTCGGCCGGGACAGATTTTCGGTGGCTACACCTTC

d_call: -
j_call: TRBJ2-5
clone_size: -
v_call: TRBV30
cdr3_aa: CAWSPGVSETQYF
cdr3_nt: TGTGCCTGGAGTCCGGGAGTTAGCGAGACCCAGTACTTC

d_call: TRBD1
j_call: TRBJ1-4
clone_size: -
v_call: TRBV9
cdr3_aa: CASSGQGAYEKLFF
cdr3_nt: TGTGCCAGCAGCGGACAGGGGGCCTATGAAAAACTGTTTTTT

d_call: -
j_call: TRBJ2-1
clone_size: few
v_call: TRBV4-1
cdr3_aa: CASSQPIRSSYNEQFF
cdr3_nt: TGCGCCAGCAGCCAGCCCATAAGGAGCTCCTACAATGAGCAGTTCTTC

d_call: TRBD2
j_call: TRBJ2-2
clone_size: -
v_call: TRBV7-2
cdr3_aa: CASRWGGTGELFF
cdr3_nt: TGTGCCAGCAGATGGGGGGGCACCGGGGAGCTGTTTTTT

d_call: -
j_call: TRBJ2-7
clone_size: -
v_call: TRBV5-1
cdr3_aa: CASSPTAGFTYEQYF
cdr3_nt: TGCGCCAGCAGCCCAACCGCCGGGTTCACCTACGAGCAGTACTTC

d_call: TRBD2
j_call: TRBJ2-1
clone_size: few
v_call: TRBV7-2
cdr3_aa: CASSLEAGGKFF
cdr3_nt: TGTGCCAGCAGCTTAGAAGCGGGGGGGAAGTTCTTC

d_call: -
j_call: TRBJ2-1
clone_size: -
v_call: TRBV27
cdr3_aa: CASSSRSLTTGGRGEQFF
cdr3_nt: TGTGCCAGCAGTTCCCGCTCCCTCACAACCGGGGGGCGGGGTGAGCAGTTCTTC

d_call: -
j_call: TRBJ2-5
clone_size: -
v_call: TRBV30
cdr3_aa: CAWEGSQETQYF
cdr3_nt: TGTGCCTGGGAAGGGAGCCAAGAGACCCAGTACTTC

d_call: TRBD1
j_call: TRBJ1-4
clone_size: -
v_call: TRBV5-4
cdr3_aa: CASSLMTGVNEKLFF
cdr3_nt: TGTGCCAGCAGCCTCATGACAGGGGTAAATGAAAAACTGTTTTTT

d_call: TRBD1
j_call: TRBJ1-2
clone_size: -
v_call: TRBV25-1
cdr3_aa: CASSEGDRGHYGYTF
cdr3_nt: TGTGCCAGCAGTGAGGGCGACAGGGGACACTATGGCTACACCTTC

d_call: TRBD1
j_call: TRBJ1-1
clone_size: -
v_call: TRBV10-3
cdr3_aa: CAISGTGGTEAFF
cdr3_nt: TGTGCCATCAGTGGGACAGGCGGCACTGAAGCTTTCTTT

d_call: -
j_call: TRBJ1-1
clone_size: once
v_call: TRBV19
cdr3_aa: CASSILYVNTEAFF
cdr3_nt: TGTGCCAGTAGTATCCTATACGTGAACACTGAAGCTTTCTTT

d_call: -
j_call: TRBJ1-3
clone_size: -
v_call: TRBV29-1
cdr3_aa: CSTRGRDTGNTIYF
cdr3_nt: TGCAGCACCCGCGGCCGGGACACTGGAAACACCATATATTTT

d_call: -
j_call: TRBJ1-1
clone_size: -
v_call: TRBV29-1
cdr3_aa: CSVQGTPNTEAFF
cdr3_nt: TGCAGCGTTCAGGGGACACCTAACACTGAAGCTTTCTTT

d_call: TRBD1
j_call: TRBJ1-2
clone_size: few
v_call: TRBV5-1
cdr3_aa: CASSLEQGARGYTF
cdr3_nt: TGCGCCAGCAGCTTGGAACAGGGGGCGCGAGGCTACACCTTC

d_call: TRBD2
j_call: TRBJ2-1
clone_size: -
v_call: TRBV6-1
cdr3_aa: CASSAGGSSYNEQFF
cdr3_nt: TGTGCCAGCAGTGCGGGCGGGAGCTCCTACAATGAGCAGTTCTTC

d_call: TRBD2
j_call: TRBJ2-5
clone_size: -
v_call: TRBV25-1
cdr3_aa: CASSAPSGGSLQETQYF
cdr3_nt: TGTGCCAGCAGTGCCCCTAGCGGGGGGTCTTTACAAGAGACCCAGTACTTC

d_call: -
j_call: TRBJ1-4
clone_size: -
v_call: TRBV4-2
cdr3_aa: CASSQGVGSWGGGEKLFF
cdr3_nt: TGTGCCAGCAGCCAAGGTGTGGGGTCCTGGGGAGGAGGTGAAAAACTGTTTTTT

d_call: -
j_call: TRBJ2-5
clone_size: -
v_call: TRBV4-2
cdr3_aa: CASSQDLQETQYF
cdr3_nt: TGTGCCAGCAGCCAAGATCTGCAAGAGACCCAGTACTTC

d_call: -
j_call: TRBJ1-2
clone_size: -
v_call: TRBV7-9
cdr3_aa: CASSLRGNYGYTF
cdr3_nt: TGTGCCAGCAGCTTAAGGGGTAACTATGGCTACACCTTC

d_call: -
j_call: TRBJ1-1
clone_size: -
v_call: TRBV19
cdr3_aa: CASSIARGMNTEAFF
cdr3_nt: TGTGCCAGTAGTATAGCCAGAGGGATGAACACTGAAGCTTTCTTT

d_call: -
j_call: TRBJ2-7
clone_size: few
v_call: TRBV7-8
cdr3_aa: CASSADSLEPAHPLYEQYF
cdr3_nt: TGTGCCAGCAGCGCGGACAGCTTAGAGCCGGCGCACCCACTCTACGAGCAGTACTTC

d_call: -
j_call: TRBJ1-1
clone_size: few
v_call: TRBV2
cdr3_aa: CASSIGGAGVNTEAFF
cdr3_nt: TGTGCCAGCAGTATCGGGGGGGCAGGGGTGAACACTGAAGCTTTCTTT

d_call: -
j_call: TRBJ1-1
clone_size: -
v_call: TRBV5-4
cdr3_aa: CASSLVGGNTEAFF
cdr3_nt: TGTGCCAGCAGCTTGGTCGGTGGGAACACTGAAGCTTTCTTT

d_call: -
j_call: TRBJ2-7
clone_size: -
v_call: TRBV27
cdr3_aa: CASRKDRRDEQYF
cdr3_nt: TGTGCCAGCAGGAAGGACAGACGGGACGAGCAGTACTTC

d_call: -
j_call: TRBJ1-2
clone_size: -
v_call: TRBV19
cdr3_aa: CASSLGGGAVIGYTF
cdr3_nt: TGTGCCAGTAGTCTCGGAGGGGGGGCTGTAATAGGCTACACCTTC

d_call: TRBD1
j_call: TRBJ1-4
clone_size: -
v_call: TRBV18
cdr3_aa: CASSPFTGQGNEKLFF
cdr3_nt: TGTGCCAGCTCACCATTTACGGGACAGGGGAATGAAAAACTGTTTTTT

d_call: -
j_call: TRBJ1-5
clone_size: -
v_call: TRBV5-8
cdr3_aa: CASSLSQNSNQPQHF
cdr3_nt: TGTGCCAGCAGCTTGTCCCAGAACAGCAATCAGCCCCAGCATTTT

d_call: TRBD1
j_call: TRBJ1-2
clone_size: -
v_call: TRBV4-1
cdr3_aa: CASSPGTGYYYGYTF
cdr3_nt: TGCGCCAGCAGCCCTGGGACAGGGTATTACTATGGCTACACCTTC

d_call: TRBD1
j_call: TRBJ1-2
clone_size: once
v_call: TRBV9
cdr3_aa: CASSPAGTGIYGYTF
cdr3_nt: TGTGCCAGCAGCCCAGCGGGGACAGGGATTTATGGCTACACCTTC

d_call: TRBD2
j_call: TRBJ2-1
clone_size: -
v_call: TRBV30
cdr3_aa: CAWSPGLAGYNEQFF
cdr3_nt: TGTGCCTGGAGCCCAGGACTAGCGGGGTACAATGAGCAGTTCTTC

d_call: -
j_call: TRBJ2-2
clone_size: -
v_call: TRBV19
cdr3_aa: CASSSRGGTGELFF
cdr3_nt: TGTGCCAGTAGTTCTAGGGGTGGCACCGGGGAGCTGTTTTTT

d_call: -
j_call: TRBJ1-1
clone_size: -
v_call: TRBV6-1
cdr3_aa: CASSEAVSTEAFF
cdr3_nt: TGTGCCAGCAGTGAAGCCGTTAGCACTGAAGCTTTCTTT

d_call: TRBD1
j_call: TRBJ1-1
clone_size: -
v_call: TRBV11-2
cdr3_aa: CASSFPGTANTEAFF
cdr3_nt: TGTGCCAGCAGCTTCCCTGGGACAGCGAACACTGAAGCTTTCTTT

d_call: TRBD2
j_call: TRBJ2-7
clone_size: few
v_call: TRBV10-3
cdr3_aa: CAISVTSEREQYF
cdr3_nt: TGTGCCATCAGCGTAACTAGCGAACGCGAGCAGTACTTC

d_call: TRBD1
j_call: TRBJ1-2
clone_size: -
v_call: TRBV6-1
cdr3_aa: CASSMGGVQGYGYTF
cdr3_nt: TGTGCCAGCAGTATGGGGGGCGTACAGGGGTATGGCTACACCTTC

d_call: -
j_call: TRBJ1-1
clone_size: -
v_call: TRBV2
cdr3_aa: CASSGGVEAFF
cdr3_nt: TGTGCCAGCAGCGGAGGGGTTGAAGCTTTCTTT

d_call: -
j_call: TRBJ1-5
clone_size: few
v_call: TRBV30
cdr3_aa: CAWSISGFDQPQHF
cdr3_nt: TGTGCCTGGAGTATCTCAGGGTTCGATCAGCCCCAGCATTTT

d_call: TRBD2
j_call: TRBJ2-7
clone_size: -
v_call: TRBV7-9
cdr3_aa: CASSFWSGGGEQYF
cdr3_nt: TGTGCCAGCAGCTTTTGGTCGGGGGGAGGCGAGCAGTACTTC

d_call: TRBD1
j_call: TRBJ1-5
clone_size: -
v_call: TRBV6-1
cdr3_aa: CASSGGTGDNQPQHF
cdr3_nt: TGTGCCAGCAGTGGCGGGACAGGGGATAATCAGCCCCAGCATTTT

d_call: -
j_call: TRBJ2-7
clone_size: -
v_call: TRBV12-2
cdr3_aa: CASRLRTSGGSSYEQYF
cdr3_nt: TGTGCAAGTCGCTTAAGGACTAGCGGGGGTAGCTCCTACGAGCAGTACTTC

d_call: TRBD2
j_call: TRBJ2-5
clone_size: once
v_call: TRBV6-5
cdr3_aa: CASKDSLAGWETQYF
cdr3_nt: TGTGCCAGCAAGGACAGCCTAGCGGGGTGGGAGACCCAGTACTTC

d_call: -
j_call: TRBJ2-7
clone_size: -
v_call: TRBV15
cdr3_aa: CATSRDRRSTYF
cdr3_nt: TGTGCCACCAGCAGAGATCGCCGGAGCACGTACTTC